These 27 T cell receptor beta chains originate from one sample sequenced in a study of shared clonotypes between healthy human individuals. Profiling relied on immunoSEQ multiplex PCR, and the TCRdb table lists in-frame clones only, not all of them. Altogether hundreds of thousands of clones are present, about 96% being singletons, with the ten largest covering about 0.057%. Sequenced input: naive CD4+ T cells sorted from blood. Sample subset: CD45RA+ positively selected. These receptors all stem from a woman aged 25 to 45 in good health.

The chain combines TRBV5-1 with TRBJ2-7; D gene ambiguous. The CDR3 is 14 residues long. Trimming left V 0 bases short and J 5 bases short, with 12 bases between. Germline V gene data show CDR1 as SGHRS and CDR2 as YFSETQ. CDR3 residues: CASSLASAYHEQYF. CDR3 DNA sequence: TGCGCCAGCAGCTTGGCTTCTGCCTACCACGAGCAGTACTTC.

J is TRBJ2-1 and V is TRBV28; the D gene is possibly TRBD2 (7 bases). Looked up from germline, CDR1 is MDHEN and CDR2 is SYDVKM. V dropped 7 bases and J dropped 7 bases, with 20 bases sitting between them. The CDR3 is 15 residues long. The CDR3 DNA reads as TGTGCCAGCATAGGGAGGGGGGCGCATATTAATGAGCAGTTCTTC. Its protein is CASIGRGAHINEQFF.

This chain links TRBV27 with TRBJ1-2; D possibly corresponds to TRBD1 (5 bases). The CDR3 is made up of 11 amino acids. CDR1 is MNHEY and CDR2 is SMNVEV in the germline V gene (reference sequence). V gave up 9 bases and J gave up 6 bases, with 11 bases separating them. CDR3: CARSGRDGYTF. In DNA, the CDR3 is TGTGCCAGGTCGGGACGGGATGGCTACACCTTC.

The genes are TRBV19 and TRBJ2-7; D possibly corresponds to TRBD1 (6 bases). Per germline, CDR1 LNHDA and CDR2 SQIVND (reference sequence). The CDR3 runs 13 residues. V was clipped by 6 bases and J by 2 bases, with 11 bases between them. CDR3 nucleotides: TGTGCCAGTAGCAGGACAGTTACCTACGAGCAGTACTTC. Protein product: CASSRTVTYEQYF.

This clone occurred a few times. The gene calls are TRBV30 and TRBJ2-5, with D perhaps assigned TRBD1 or TRBD2 (5 bases each). The CDR3 extends over 15 amino acids. Germline CDR1 reads GTSNPN; CDR2 reads SVGIG (reference sequence). V was shortened by 0 bases and J by 5 bases, with 16 bases between the two germline ends. CDR3 region: CAWSVGLLRDETQYF. CDR3 DNA: TGTGCCTGGAGTGTAGGACTGCTGAGGGACGAGACCCAGTACTTC.

The chain carries TRBV6-1 and TRBJ1-1, with D possibly TRBD1 on 5 matching bases. Germline assignment: CDR1 MNHNS and CDR2 SASEGT. The CDR3 is 15 amino acids. The V gene lost 2 bases and the J gene lost 5 bases, with 15 bases spanning the gap. The CDR3 DNA sequence: TGTGCCAGCAGTGAATTCGGGGGGGAATGGACTGAAGCTTTCTTT. This encodes CASSEFGGEWTEAFF.

This chain joins TRBV4-1 and TRBJ2-1, with 15 bases identical to TRBD2. Germline loops: CDR1 MGHRA, CDR2 YSYEKL. The V segment lost 6 bases and the J segment 2 bases; nucleotides outside the gene matches: 5. The CDR3 loop spans 17 amino acids. CDR3 sequence: CASRRGLAGGPYNEQFF. The CDR3 nucleotides read TGCGCCAGCAGACGCGGACTAGCGGGAGGGCCCTACAATGAGCAGTTCTTC.

This clone showed up just once. The chain is built from TRBV28 and TRBJ2-4; D is uncertain. V was trimmed by 10 bases and J by 8 bases, leaving 12 bases between them. Germline V lookup: CDR1 MDHEN, CDR2 SYDVKM. This CDR3 comprises 11 residues. CDR3 DNA: TGTGCCACCTTAGGCGCGGACATTCAGTACTTC. Its translation: CATLGADIQYF.

The chain links TRBV18 to TRBJ2-5, with a possible D match to TRBD2 (5 bases). This CDR3 spans 14 amino acids. The V gene's germline CDR1 is KGHSH and CDR2 LQKENI. The V gene lost 0 bases and the J gene lost 6 bases, with 11 bases spanning the gap. The CDR3 region has the DNA TGTGCCAGCTCACCACCCCAAGGAGGACAGACCCAGTACTTC. This codes for CASSPPQGGQTQYF. The whole variable domain, remainder taken from reference TRBV18 and TRBJ2-5, is NAGVMQNPRHLVRRRGQEARLRCSPMKGHSHVYWYRQLPEEGLKFMVYLQKENIIDESGMPKERFSAEFPKEGPSILRIQQVVRGDSAAYFCASSPPQGGQTQYFGPGTRLLVL.

The chain employs TRBV4-2 and TRBJ2-3; D unclear. The length of the CDR3 is 13 residues. Germline V lookup: CDR1 LGHNA, CDR2 YNFKEQ. Trimming stripped 5 bases from V and 2 bases from J, with 8 bases between. The CDR3 coding sequence is TGTGCCAGCAGCTTGTGGGCCACAGATACGCAGTATTTT. It codes for CASSLWATDTQYF.

This clone has a single count. This chain connects TRBV5-4 to TRBJ1-4; weak D call: TRBD1 (5 bases). The V gene lost 2 bases and the J gene lost 3 bases, with 8 bases spanning the gap. CDR1 and CDR2 from the germline V gene are SGHNT and YYREEE (reference sequence). The CDR3 has 14 amino acids. Here the CDR3 reads CASSFRQSNEKLFF. CDR3 DNA: TGTGCCAGCAGCTTTCGACAGTCTAATGAAAAACTGTTTTTT.

The chain links TRBV28 to TRBJ2-1; D is possibly TRBD2 (5 bases). The V gene lost 3 bases and the J gene lost 6 bases, with 18 bases spanning the gap. The CDR3 totals 16 residues. Per germline, CDR1 MDHEN and CDR2 SYDVKM. The CDR3 DNA is TGTGCCAGCAGTTTTTCGTCGACCTCGGGGAGCAATGAGCAGTTCTTC. It yields the protein CASSFSSTSGSNEQFF.

This chain connects TRBV5-1 to TRBJ1-6; TRBD1 matches at 7 bases. Looked up from germline, CDR1 is SGHRS and CDR2 is YFSETQ. This CDR3 is built from 14 residues. Trimming at V came to 0 bases and at J to 6 bases, leaving 0 bases not matched to a gene. CDR3 loop: CASSLGDSNSPLHF. The CDR3 DNA follows: TGCGCCAGCAGCTTGGGGGACAGTAATTCACCCCTCCACTTT.

The chain is built from TRBV21-1 and TRBJ2-2; the table's D call, TRBD2, has no DNA check behind it. TRBV21-1 is tagged as a pseudogene. The CDR3 totals 17 residues. The chain's CDR3 is CASSKVTSGREHRGAVF. Written as DNA, the CDR3 is TGTGCCAGCAGCAAAGTAACTAGCGGGAGGGAACACCGGGGAGCTGTTTTT.

J is TRBJ2-3 and V is TRBV11-2, with D unresolved. The germline V gene has CDR1 SGHAT and CDR2 FQNNGV. V was cut by 8 bases and J by 2 bases, with 17 bases left in between. CDR3 length: 15 amino acids. The CDR3 protein is CASLERRPHTDTQYF. Here the CDR3 DNA reads TGTGCCAGCCTCGAACGTAGGCCCCACACAGATACGCAGTATTTT.

The chain carries TRBV28 and TRBJ2-3, with no clear D. V lost 8 bases and J lost 3, with 18 bases in between. Germline CDR1 and CDR2: MDHEN and SYDVKM. This CDR3 has 15 amino acids. CDR3 sequence reads: CASVRLSPRTDTQYF. The CDR3 DNA follows: TGTGCCAGCGTTAGACTTAGCCCCCGGACAGATACGCAGTATTTT.

The CDR3 reads CASSKGGTPSGTEAFF. The DNA for the CDR3 is TGTGCCAGCTCAAAAGGGGGGACCCCCTCTGGCACTGAAGCTTTCTTT. The chain joins TRBV28 to TRBJ1-1, with TRBD1 as a possible D gene (6 bases). Trimming took 8 bases from V and 4 from J, leaving 23 bases between them. Per germline, CDR1 MDHEN and CDR2 SYDVKM. The CDR3 has 16 residues.

The CDR3 sequence: CASSDGFGEQYF. Written as DNA, the CDR3 is TGTGCCAGCAGCGACGGCTTCGGGGAGCAGTACTTC. The chain employs TRBV2 and TRBJ2-7; D remains unclear. V shed 6 bases and J shed 7 bases, with 13 bases lying between them. The CDR3 length is 12 residues. Per germline, CDR1 SNHLY and CDR2 FYNNEI.

Points on this clone: Relative to the germline gene, one junction end is altered; a read error may explain this. The chain combines TRBV7-9 with TRBJ2-7, with D unresolved. Germline lookup yields CDR1 SEHNR and CDR2 FQNEAQ (reference sequence). The CDR3 covers 11 residues. The CDR3 region has the DNA TGTGCCAGCAGCTTAGGTGCCCTGTTGGACTTC. This translates into CASSLGALLDF.

The V and J genes are TRBV7-6 and TRBJ2-5; 16 bases map to TRBD2. The junction had 7 bases not matched to a gene; V was cut back by 5 bases and J by 1 base. The CDR3 consists of 18 residues. From germline, CDR1 is SGHVS and CDR2 FNYEAQ. CDR3 sequence reads: CASSEGLAGGIIQETQYF. CDR3 in DNA: TGTGCCAGCAGCGAGGGACTAGCGGGAGGGATAATCCAAGAGACCCAGTACTTC. Combining the CDR3 with reference TRBV7-6 and TRBJ2-5 gives the whole variable domain GAGVSQSPRYKVTKRGQDVALRCDPISGHVSLYWYRQALGQGPEFLTYFNYEAQQDKSGLPNDRFSAERPEGSISTLTIQRTEQRDSAMYRCASSEGLAGGIIQETQYFGPGTRLLVL.

The chain joins TRBV28 to TRBJ1-1; D perhaps matches TRBD1 (6 bases). CDR3 length: 15 residues. V was shortened by 5 bases and J by 1 base, with 14 bases between the two germline ends. The V gene's germline CDR1 is MDHEN and CDR2 SYDVKM. DNA of the CDR3: TGTGCCAGCAGTCTCGGAGGGACACCGAACACTGAAGCTTTCTTT. Translating it yields CASSLGGTPNTEAFF.

The chain couples TRBV19 to TRBJ2-7, with 9 bases fitting TRBD2. V gave up 6 bases and J gave up 4 bases; unmatched junction bases: 7. The CDR3 loop spans 14 amino acids. CDR1 and CDR2 from the germline V gene are LNHDA and SQIVND (reference sequence). CDR3 nucleotide sequence: TGTGCCAGTAGAAGGCGGGAGGGCCTATACGAGCAGTACTTC. This sequence encodes CASRRREGLYEQYF. Supplemented by reference TRBV19 and TRBJ2-7, the full variable domain reads DGGITQSPKYLFRKEGQNVTLSCEQNLNHDAMYWYRQDPGQGLRLIYYSQIVNDFQKGDIAEGYSVSREKKESFPLTVTSAQKNPTAFYLCASRRREGLYEQYFGPGTRLTVT.

The chain couples TRBV6-5 to TRBJ2-7, with no clear D. CDR1 and CDR2 from the germline V gene are MNHEY and SVGAGI. Trimming pared 5 bases from V and 3 bases from J, leaving 5 bases between. This CDR3 is 11 amino acids long. The CDR3 loop reads CASSANYEQYF. The CDR3 DNA sequence: TGTGCCAGCAGTGCCAACTACGAGCAGTACTTC.

The chain employs TRBV27 and TRBJ2-5, with D unclear. V dropped 6 bases and J dropped 4 bases, with 15 bases sitting between them. This CDR3 has 14 amino acids. CDR1 and CDR2 (germline): MNHEY, SMNVEV (reference sequence). The CDR3 bases are TGTGCCAGCAGGCCCCGGGTAACCTTAGAGACCCAGTACTTC. It specifies CASRPRVTLETQYF.

The chain joins TRBV15 to TRBJ2-1, with unresolved D. The CDR3 loop spans 15 amino acids. Trimming took 0 bases from V and 1 from J, leaving 7 bases between them. Germline CDR1 is LNHNV and CDR2 is YYDKDF (reference sequence). CDR3 bases: TGTGCCACCAGCAGAGATGGAGTATCCTACAATGAGCAGTTCTTC. It translates to CATSRDGVSYNEQFF.

CDR3 nucleotide sequence: TGTGCCAGCAGTGGGGATAAGGGGACAGGGGTTGGAGAAAAACTGTTTTTT. It specifies CASSGDKGTGVGEKLFF. The rearrangement joins TRBV28 to TRBJ1-4, with 10 bases fitting TRBD1. The CDR3 covers 17 residues. Germline CDR1 reads MDHEN; CDR2 reads SYDVKM. The ends lost 5 bases at V and 8 bases at J; junction bases unmatched: 14.

This rearrangement joins TRBV11-1 to TRBJ2-3; D remains unclear. V shed 5 bases and J shed 10 bases, with 13 bases lying between them. Germline assignment: CDR1 SGHAT and CDR2 FQDESV (reference sequence). The CDR3 spans 12 residues. Written as DNA, the CDR3 is TGTGCCAGCAGCAACCGACGCGACTCGCAGTATTTT. It codes for CASSNRRDSQYF.